This T cell receptor beta chain is drawn from a study of response to subunit inactivated influenza vaccine. Trimming removed 3 bases at V and 3 bases at J, with 6 bases between. CDR1 and CDR2 from the germline V gene are MDHEN and SYDVKM. CDR3 size: 12 residues. One entry per CDR3 protein results from TCRdb running MiXCR on the RT-PCR reads. The table has approximately 500,000 distinct CDR3 sequences, approximately 24% seen once. A further study also used this sample, focusing on T cells expressing NK-cell markers. From that paper: UMI-tagged 5'RACE template switching yielded the TCR beta cDNA. Sorted CD3+CD56+NKG2C+, CD3+CD56+NKG2C- and CD3+CD56-NKG2C+ T cells provided the TCR beta repertoires.

This clonotype was sampled from a man in his forties or fifties who received an inactivated influenza vaccine. The chain carries TRBV28 and TRBJ2-7; no clear D. Sequencing was performed on CD4+ T cells sorted from PBMCs, taken 11 to 12 days after vaccination. CDR3 DNA: TGTGCCAGCAGTTTTTTACTCTACGAGCAGTACTTC. Translating it yields CASSFLLYEQYF.